Below are 2 T cell receptor beta chains sequenced from a single sample in a study of identical twins. TCRdb reanalysed the 5' RACE reads using MiXCR and keeps one entry per CDR3 protein. The sample lists 450,000 to 650,000 distinct CDR3 sequences, roughly 15% occurring once. The sample was also linked to a second study, of yellow fever vaccine responses in identical twins.

Sample: CD4+ T cells sorted from blood. All receptors derive from a young woman in good health.

Many counts were recorded for this clonotype. CDR3 bases: TGTGCCAGCAGTCTGAAGACAGGGAACACCGGGGAGCTGTTTTTT. It yields the protein CASSLKTGNTGELFF. V gene TRBV12-3 or TRBV12-4 combines with J gene TRBJ2-2; tentative D call: TRBD1 (6 bases). CDR3 length: 15 amino acids. Trimming shortened V by 5 bases and J by 1 base, and 11 bases separated the two germline ends.

V gene TRBV7-2 combines with J gene TRBJ2-7, with D hard to call. Germline V gives CDR1 SGHTA, CDR2 FQGNSA. CDR3 length: 14 amino acids. V gave up 2 bases and J gave up 3 bases, with 11 bases separating them. The CDR3 region has the DNA TGTGCCAGCAGCTTAAAACCCGGCAACTACGAGCAGTACTTC. Protein sequence: CASSLKPGNYEQYF. The full variable domain, its missing parts supplied by reference TRBV7-2 and TRBJ2-7, is GAGVSQSPSNKVTEKGKDVELRCDPISGHTALYWYRQSLGQGLEFLIYFQGNSAPDKSGLPSDRFSAERTGGSVSTLTIQRTQQEDSAVYLCASSLKPGNYEQYFGPGTRLTVT.